This T cell receptor beta chain derives from a study of shared clonotypes between healthy human individuals. V was pared by 5 bases and J by 5 bases, with 4 bases of the junction left unmatched. The germline CDR1 and CDR2 sequences are MGHDK and SYGVNS. The CDR3 has 14 residues. The data were produced by immunoSEQ multiplex PCR, yet TCRdb's version contains in-frame clones alone and is incomplete. Here the sample spans about 1.1 million clones, approximately 78% being singletons. Study-level points and caveats: Four donors had roughly 5% of their naive CD4 clonotypes in common.

On this clone itself: Its antigen is not identified.

Material: memory CD4+ T cells from PBMCs. Subset defined: CD45RA-negative fraction. The origin of this receptor is a man aged 18 to 30 in good health. Some clones in this sample may be carry-over from other donors' samples. The chain couples TRBV25-1 to TRBJ2-1; 9 bases line up with TRBD2. The DNA of the CDR3 is TGTGCCAGCAGTATAGCGGGAGTACACAATGAGCAGTTCTTC. Encoded protein: CASSIAGVHNEQFF.